Shown below are 18 T cell receptor beta chains from a single sample sequenced in a study of cytomegalovirus exposure and HLA in healthy donors. PCR used 60 Vbeta primers and 13 Jbeta primers. Using immunoSEQ multiplex PCR, the repertoire was profiled, and TCRdb retains in-frame clones only, with some absent. The sample yields about 130,000 clones, 74% seen once. Sequenced: PBMCs. The origin of the receptors is a man aged 40-50 years in good health and CMV-seropositive.

As concerns this clone: The identical CDR3 is also encoded by other nucleotide sequences in the sample. This sequence joins TRBV5-1 and TRBJ2-5, with 8 bases lining up with TRBD2. Germline-derived CDR1 and CDR2 are SGHRS and YFSETQ. J lost 2 bases, V lost 0 bases, and 3 bases had no gene match. This CDR3 region has 15 residues. The DNA for the CDR3 is TGCGCCAGCAGCTTGGAAGCTAGCGGGCAAGAGACCCAGTACTTC. As protein: CASSLEASGQETQYF.

This chain joins TRBV13 and TRBJ2-1; TRBD1 aligns across 10 bases. The CDR3 contains 14 residues. V lost 5 bases, J lost 5 bases, and 3 bases stayed unmatched. Germline V gene data show CDR1 as PRHDT and CDR2 as FYEKMQ (reference sequence). The CDR3 bases are TGTGCCAGCAGCCTCGGACAGGGGGACAATGAGCAGTTCTTC. It is translated as CASSLGQGDNEQFF.

The V gene is TRBV6-1, the J gene TRBJ2-7; 8 nucleotides line up with TRBD2. The CDR3 consists of 14 residues. The J segment lost 2 bases and the V segment lost 6 bases, leaving 6 bases of the junction unmatched. Germline-derived CDR1 and CDR2 are MNHNS and SASEGT. The CDR3 nucleotides are TGTGCCAGCAGCGGTTCGGGACTAGCCTACGAGCAGTACTTC. Translating gives CASSGSGLAYEQYF.

The V and J genes are TRBV5-4 and TRBJ2-1, with D unclear. CDR1 and CDR2 (germline): SGHNT, YYREEE (reference sequence). The CDR3 consists of 14 residues. The V gene lost 0 bases and the J gene lost 8 bases, with 12 bases spanning the gap. CDR3 in DNA: TGTGCCAGCAGCTTGGCTCTCCGCGGCGATGAGCAGTTCTTC. Protein product: CASSLALRGDEQFF.

The chain recombines TRBV7-9 with TRBJ1-2; unclear D gene. The length of the CDR3 is 14 residues. Trimming stripped 11 bases from V and 8 bases from J, with 24 bases between. In germline, CDR1 is SEHNR, CDR2 FQNEAQ (reference sequence). CDR3 amino acids: CAGYLPEGDWGYTF. The DNA for the CDR3 is TGTGCCGGCTATTTGCCGGAGGGCGACTGGGGCTACACCTTC.

The chain carries TRBV27 and TRBJ1-2, with TRBD1 matching over 7 bases. V dropped 6 bases and J dropped 3; count of bases not matched to a gene: 7. Germline assignment: CDR1 MNHEY and CDR2 SMNVEV (reference sequence). The CDR3 consists of 14 residues. DNA of the CDR3: TGTGCCAGCAGCAGAGCACAGGGGTACTATGGCTACACCTTC. It encodes CASSRAQGYYGYTF.

The chain couples TRBV6-1 to TRBJ2-1; TRBD2 agrees at 12 bases. The V segment lost 6 bases and the J segment 7 bases; nucleotides outside the gene matches: 7. This CDR3 has 15 amino acids. Germline CDR1 MNHNS, CDR2 SASEGT. The CDR3 bases are TGTGCCAGCAGCACCGGGACTAGCGGGCCTAATGAGCAGTTCTTC. Protein product: CASSTGTSGPNEQFF.

This clone was counted many times. The rearrangement joins TRBV1 to TRBJ2-1; TRBD2 was called by the table and not checked on the DNA. TRBV1 is annotated as a pseudogene. The CDR3 extends over 17 amino acids. CDR3 DNA: TGCACCAGCAGCCAAGTACCCCTAGCGGGGACCTACAATGAGCAGTTCTTC. Translating it yields CTSSQVPLAGTYNEQFF.

V is TRBV9 and J is TRBJ1-1; D is ambiguous. Germline values: CDR1 SGDLS, CDR2 YYNGEE. Between the trimmed V and J ends, which lost 0 bases and 7 bases, there was a span of 7 bases. The CDR3 is 12 residues long. Here the CDR3 DNA reads TGTGCCAGCAGCGTAGTTGGAGGTGAAGCTTTCTTT. As protein: CASSVVGGEAFF.

The rearrangement uses TRBV18 and TRBJ1-4; D is possibly TRBD1 (5 bases). CDR1 is KGHSH, CDR2 LQKENI, per germline. The CDR3 runs to 17 residues. Trimming took off 3 bases at V and 8 bases at J, with 22 bases between the two ends. The CDR3 sequence is CASSPGGLQGVYEKLFF. The CDR3, as DNA: TGTGCCAGCTCACCGGGAGGACTGCAGGGTGTTTACGAAAAACTGTTTTTT. The whole variable domain, remainder taken from reference TRBV18 and TRBJ1-4, is NAGVMQNPRHLVRRRGQEARLRCSPMKGHSHVYWYRQLPEEGLKFMVYLQKENIIDESGMPKERFSAEFPKEGPSILRIQQVVRGDSAAYFCASSPGGLQGVYEKLFFGSGTQLSVL.

The CDR3 is CASSLTPTGTYGYTF. CDR3 in DNA: TGTGCCAGCAGTTTAACCCCGACAGGGACCTATGGCTACACCTTC. The chain has TRBV27 and TRBJ1-2; 7 nucleotides align to TRBD1. The ends lost 2 bases at V and 4 bases at J; junction bases unmatched: 7. Germline-derived CDR1 and CDR2 are MNHEY and SMNVEV (reference sequence). The CDR3 spans 15 residues.

This chain connects TRBV11-2 to TRBJ2-7, with 7 bases fitting TRBD1. The CDR3 spans 13 residues. The germline V gene encodes CDR1 SGHAT and CDR2 FQNNGV. The J segment lost 3 bases and the V segment lost 3 bases, leaving 2 bases of the junction unmatched. The DNA for the CDR3 is TGTGCCAGCAGCTTTGGGGACAGCTACGAGCAGTACTTC. Translation: CASSFGDSYEQYF.

The chain recombines TRBV7-8 with TRBJ1-1; the D gene is possibly TRBD1 (5 bases). Germline CDR1 reads SGHVS; CDR2 reads FQNEAQ. V was trimmed by 4 bases and J by 1 base, leaving 25 bases between them. There are 19 residues in the CDR3. CDR3: CASSSRPGVGGKKNTEAFF. CDR3 nucleotide sequence: TGTGCCAGCAGCTCCCGGCCGGGTGTCGGGGGGAAAAAGAACACTGAAGCTTTCTTT.

DNA for the CDR3: TGTGCCAGCAGCGTAGATGCGGGAGGGCCCTCCTACGAGCAGTACTTC. As protein: CASSVDAGGPSYEQYF. The chain uses TRBV9 and TRBJ2-7; TRBD2 matches at 9 bases. The CDR3 is made up of 16 amino acids. V was pared by 0 bases and J by 0 bases, with 4 bases of the junction left unmatched. Germline values: CDR1 SGDLS, CDR2 YYNGEE.

This clone was picked up a small number of times. This chain uses TRBV4-1 with TRBJ1-6; TRBD1 aligns across 8 bases. This CDR3 spans 14 amino acids. V dropped 3 bases and J dropped 11; count of bases not matched to a gene: 6. CDR1 is MGHRA, CDR2 YSYEKL, per germline. As DNA, the CDR3 is TGCGCCAGCAGCCAGGGACAGGCGAACCCACCCCTCCACTTT. The encoded protein is CASSQGQANPPLHF.

This clone came up a few times. The V call is TRBV2, the J call TRBJ1-2; D is uncertain. V lost 2 bases, J lost 5 bases, and 6 bases lay in between. The CDR3 spans 12 residues. Germline CDR1 SNHLY, CDR2 FYNNEI. CDR3 bases: TGTGCCAGCAGTGAACAGTTTTATGGCTACACCTTC. Translation gives CASSEQFYGYTF.

CDR3 sequence: CASGLRSSPPNEQFF. The CDR3 DNA is TGCGCCAGCGGACTCCGGTCTAGCCCCCCAAATGAGCAGTTCTTC. J is TRBJ2-1 and V is TRBV4-1, with a weak D call TRBD2 (5 bases). V was cut by 8 bases and J by 7 bases, with 21 bases left in between. The germline CDR1 and CDR2 sequences are MGHRA and YSYEKL. This CDR3 spans 15 amino acids.

The V gene is TRBV6-5, the J gene TRBJ2-7, with D perhaps TRBD2 (6 bases). This CDR3 has 15 amino acids. V was shortened by 7 bases and J by 0 bases, with 16 bases between the two germline ends. Germline loops: CDR1 MNHEY, CDR2 SVGAGI. As DNA, the CDR3 is TGTGCCAGCAAACCAGGGACTGAATTCTCCTACGAGCAGTACTTC. Translation gives CASKPGTEFSYEQYF.